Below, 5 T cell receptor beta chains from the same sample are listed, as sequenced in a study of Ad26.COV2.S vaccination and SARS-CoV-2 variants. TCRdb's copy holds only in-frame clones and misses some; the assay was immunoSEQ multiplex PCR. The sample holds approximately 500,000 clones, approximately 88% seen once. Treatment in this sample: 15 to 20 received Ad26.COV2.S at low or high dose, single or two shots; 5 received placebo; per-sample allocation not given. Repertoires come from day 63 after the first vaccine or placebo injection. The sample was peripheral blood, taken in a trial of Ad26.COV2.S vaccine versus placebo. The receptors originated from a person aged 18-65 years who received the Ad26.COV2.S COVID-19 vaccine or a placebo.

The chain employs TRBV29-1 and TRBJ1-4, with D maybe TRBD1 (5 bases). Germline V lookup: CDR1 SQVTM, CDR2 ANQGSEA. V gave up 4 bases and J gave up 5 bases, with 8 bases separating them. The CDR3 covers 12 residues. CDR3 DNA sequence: TGCAGCGTTGGGGGACCAAATGAAAAACTGTTTTTT. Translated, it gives CSVGGPNEKLFF. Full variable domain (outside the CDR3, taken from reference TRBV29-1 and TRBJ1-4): SAVISQKPSRDICQRGTSLTIQCQVDSQVTMMFWYRQQPGQSLTLIATANQGSEATYESGFVIDKFPISRPNLTFSTLTVSNMSPEDSSIYLCSVGGPNEKLFFGSGTQLSVL.

CDR3 sequence: CASSLTGDSYGYTF. For the CDR3, the DNA is TGTGCCAGCAGCTTGACAGGGGACAGCTATGGCTACACCTTC. The rearrangement links TRBV5-5 to TRBJ1-2, with 7 bases lining up with TRBD1. The CDR3 consists of 14 residues. Losses at the gene ends were 1 base for V and 4 bases for J; bases not matched to a gene: 4. Germline V gene lookup returns CDR1 SGHKS and CDR2 YYEKEE (reference sequence).

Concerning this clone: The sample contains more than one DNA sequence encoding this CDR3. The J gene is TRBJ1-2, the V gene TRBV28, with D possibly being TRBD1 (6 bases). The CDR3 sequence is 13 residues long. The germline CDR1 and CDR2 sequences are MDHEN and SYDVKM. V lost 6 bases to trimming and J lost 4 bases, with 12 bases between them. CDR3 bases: TGTGCCAGCAGCCTTAGGGGGACCTATGGCTACACCTTC. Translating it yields CASSLRGTYGYTF.

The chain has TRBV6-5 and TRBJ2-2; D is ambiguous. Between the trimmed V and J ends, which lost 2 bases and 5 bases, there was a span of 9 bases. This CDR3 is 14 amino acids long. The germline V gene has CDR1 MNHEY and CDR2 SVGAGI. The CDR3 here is CASSYIGGTGELFF. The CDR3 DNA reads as TGTGCCAGCAGTTACATTGGCGGTACCGGGGAGCTGTTTTTT.

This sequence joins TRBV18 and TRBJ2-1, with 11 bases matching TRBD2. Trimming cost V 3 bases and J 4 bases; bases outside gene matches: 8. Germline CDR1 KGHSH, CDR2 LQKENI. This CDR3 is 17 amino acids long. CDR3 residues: CASSPLGLAGGYNEQFF. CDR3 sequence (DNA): TGTGCCAGCTCACCCCTAGGGCTAGCGGGAGGATACAATGAGCAGTTCTTC.